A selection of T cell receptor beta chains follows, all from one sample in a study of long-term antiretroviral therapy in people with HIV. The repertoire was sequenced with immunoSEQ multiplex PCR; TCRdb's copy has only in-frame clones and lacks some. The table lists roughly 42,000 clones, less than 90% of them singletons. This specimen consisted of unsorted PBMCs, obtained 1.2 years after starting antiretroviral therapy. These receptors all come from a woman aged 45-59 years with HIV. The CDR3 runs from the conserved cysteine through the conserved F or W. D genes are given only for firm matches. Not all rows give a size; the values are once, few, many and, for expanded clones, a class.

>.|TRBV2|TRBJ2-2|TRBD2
TGTGCCAGCAGTGGTGAGCGGGGGATAAGGGAGCTGTTTTTT
CASSGERGIRELFF
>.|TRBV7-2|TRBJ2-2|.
TGTGCCAGCAGCCCCGCGAACACCGGGGAGCTGTTTTTT
CASSPANTGELFF
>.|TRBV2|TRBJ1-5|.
TGTGCCAGCGGGGATCTCAGAAGCAAGAATCAGCCCCAGCATTTT
CASGDLRSKNQPQHF
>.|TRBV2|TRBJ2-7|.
TGTGCCAGCAGTGAACGGGGGGCCTCCTACGAGCAGTACTTC
CASSERGASYEQYF
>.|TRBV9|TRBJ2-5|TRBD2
TGTGCCAGCAGCCCCGGGACTAGCGTGGAGACCCAGTACTTC
CASSPGTSVETQYF
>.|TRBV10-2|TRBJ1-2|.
TGCGCCAGCAGTGAAAAGCTTACGAGAGGCTACACCTTC
CASSEKLTRGYTF
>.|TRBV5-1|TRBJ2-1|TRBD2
TGCGCCAGCAGCTTCAGACTAGCGGGGATCCCGTTCTTC
CASSFRLAGIPFF
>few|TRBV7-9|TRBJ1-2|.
TGTGCCAGCAGCTCGCTGTTCGATAGGTTTGGCTACACCTTC
CASSSLFDRFGYTF
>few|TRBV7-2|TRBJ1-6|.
TGTGCCAGCAGCATTGGACTGCCTAATAATTCACCCCTCCACTTT
CASSIGLPNNSPLHF
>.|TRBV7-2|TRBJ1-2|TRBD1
TGTGCCAGCAGCCACCGAGGGGGACAGGGGTTCTATGGCTACACCTTC
CASSHRGGQGFYGYTF
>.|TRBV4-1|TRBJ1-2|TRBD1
TGCGCCAGCAGCGCCGGGACAGGGGCCAACTATGGCTACACCTTC
CASSAGTGANYGYTF
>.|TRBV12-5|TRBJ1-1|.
TGTGCTAGTGGCCAGGGGCAGGGTCCGAACACTGAAGCTTTCTTT
CASGQGQGPNTEAFF
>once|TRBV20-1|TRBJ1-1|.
TGCAGTGTAGGGGGGGATACTGAAGCTTTCTTT
CSVGGDTEAFF
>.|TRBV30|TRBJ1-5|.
TGTGCCTGGAGTGTACCGATCGCCTTGTATCAGCCCCAGCATTTT
CAWSVPIALYQPQHF
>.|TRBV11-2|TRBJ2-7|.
TGTGCCAGCAGCTTTCCCCCAGTCTCCTACGAGCAGTACTTC
CASSFPPVSYEQYF
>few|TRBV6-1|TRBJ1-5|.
TGTGCCAGCAGTTCTCCCCATAGCAATCAGCCCCAGCATTTT
CASSSPHSNQPQHF
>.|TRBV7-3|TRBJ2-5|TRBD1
TGTGCCAGCAGCCCTGGACAGGGGGCGCGGGAGACCCAGTACTTC
CASSPGQGARETQYF
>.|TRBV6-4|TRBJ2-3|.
TGTGCCAGCAGTGACGGGGCAGATACGCAGTATTTT
CASSDGADTQYF
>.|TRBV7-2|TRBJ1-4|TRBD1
TGTGCCAGCAGCCTCCGACCGGGACAGAGTAATGAAAAACTGTTTTTT
CASSLRPGQSNEKLFF
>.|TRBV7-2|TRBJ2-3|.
TGTGCCAGCAGCTTAGCCGTGGGGGCAGATACGCAGTATTTT
CASSLAVGADTQYF
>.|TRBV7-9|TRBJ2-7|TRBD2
TGTGCCAGCAGCCGAGGACTAGCGGGGGGGCTCTACGAGCAGTACTTC
CASSRGLAGGLYEQYF
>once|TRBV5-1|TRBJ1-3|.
TGCGCCAGCAGCTTGAAGGAGAGTCAACCCGGAGGTTCTGGAAACACCATATATTTT
CASSLKESQPGGSGNTIYF
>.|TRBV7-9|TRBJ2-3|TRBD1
TGTGCCAGCAGCCCGGACAGGATCACAGATACGCAGTATTTT
CASSPDRITDTQYF
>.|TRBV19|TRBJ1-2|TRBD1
TGTGCCAGTAGGATTCCTGGGGACAGGGGCTATGGCTACACCTTC
CASRIPGDRGYGYTF
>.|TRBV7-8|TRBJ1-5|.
TGTGCCAGCAGCCTTGAGAGGCCAACCCCTTATAGCAATCAGCCCCAGCATTTT
CASSLERPTPYSNQPQHF
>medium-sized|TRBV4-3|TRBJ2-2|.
TGCGCCAGCAGCCAAGACTACACCGGGGAGCTGTTTTTT
CASSQDYTGELFF
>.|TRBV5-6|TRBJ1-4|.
TGTGCCAGCAACCGATCGAATGAAAAACTGTTTTTT
CASNRSNEKLFF
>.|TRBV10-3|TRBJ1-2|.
TGTGCCATCAGTGAGAAGACTTTTAACTATGGCTACACCTTC
CAISEKTFNYGYTF